What follows are 9 T cell receptor beta chains derived from one specimen sequenced in a study of cytomegalovirus exposure and HLA in healthy donors (dated by TCRdb to about 2017). Library preparation used the immunoSEQ multiplex PCR assay. For the multiplex PCR, a mixture combining 60 forward primers for TCR Vbeta segments and 13 reverse primers for TCR Jbeta segments was used. In TCRdb, the immuneACCESS table is reduced to in-frame sequences with V and J assigned. These tables do not hold every clone; where another copy was compared, an unresolved V gene accounts for under half, and the others remain unexplained. The sample table contains some 100,000 clones; only one count was recorded for 60% to 80% of them. The ten largest clones capture more than 2% of the sample. Sequenced sample: PBMCs. These receptors all come from a human donor in good health.

The chain joins TRBV9 to TRBJ2-5; 8 bases are a match to TRBD1. The CDR3 covers 14 residues. Unmatched junction bases numbered 5, after V lost 2 bases and J lost 5 bases. Germline-derived CDR1 and CDR2 are SGDLS and YYNGEE. CDR3 nucleotides: TGTGCCAGCAGCGTTGGCAGGGGGCAGGAGACCCAGTACTTC. It translates to CASSVGRGQETQYF.

The CDR3 reads CASSATSGRSNEQFF. The DNA for the CDR3 is TGTGCCAGCAGCGCTACTAGCGGGAGAAGCAATGAGCAGTTCTTC. V and J are TRBV9 and TRBJ2-1, with 11 bases matching TRBD2. The germline V gene encodes CDR1 SGDLS and CDR2 YYNGEE. The CDR3 extends over 15 amino acids. J lost 6 bases, V lost 3 bases, and 5 bases had no gene match.

The CDR3 bases are TGTGCCAGTATTTCGGGGGGTAACACCGGGGAGCTGTTTTTT. As protein: CASISGGNTGELFF. The chain is built from TRBV19 and TRBJ2-2; TRBD2 agrees at 7 bases. CDR3 size: 14 residues. CDR1 and CDR2 from the germline V gene are LNHDA and SQIVND (reference sequence). Losses at the gene ends were 7 bases for V and 2 bases for J; bases not matched to a gene: 4.

This chain links TRBV6-1 with TRBJ1-6; D is ambiguous. Germline lookup yields CDR1 MNHNS and CDR2 SASEGT. This CDR3 region has 16 residues. V lost 0 bases and J lost 7, with 13 bases in between. The CDR3 here is CASSEALTLFNSPLHF. DNA for the CDR3: TGTGCCAGCAGTGAAGCGCTTACCCTATTCAATTCACCCCTCCACTTT.

The chain couples TRBV5-1 to TRBJ2-2; no definite D call. Between the trimmed V and J ends, which lost 2 bases and 2 bases, there was a span of 10 bases. Germline V gene data show CDR1 as SGHRS and CDR2 as YFSETQ. This CDR3 has 15 amino acids. CDR3 bases: TGCGCCAGCAGCTTCTTACAGTTAAACACCGGGGAGCTGTTTTTT. This encodes CASSFLQLNTGELFF.

The V gene is TRBV28, the J gene TRBJ1-2; TRBD1 matches at 7 bases. CDR1 and CDR2 from the germline V gene are MDHEN and SYDVKM. The CDR3 runs to 12 residues. After removal of 6 bases from V and 8 bases from J, the junction contained 6 bases not matched to a gene. CDR3 region: CASRGQSLGYTF. The CDR3, as DNA: TGTGCCAGCAGGGGACAGTCTCTAGGCTACACCTTC.

The gene calls are TRBV5-4 and TRBJ2-1, with a possible D match to TRBD2 (5 bases). Germline V gene lookup returns CDR1 SGHNT and CDR2 YYREEE (reference sequence). The CDR3 runs to 15 residues. V lost 2 bases, J lost 7 bases, and 16 bases lay in between. This chain's CDR3 is CASSFSWESRNEQFF. The CDR3 DNA is TGTGCCAGCAGCTTTAGCTGGGAGAGCAGGAATGAGCAGTTCTTC. Full variable domain (rest looked up from reference TRBV5-4 and TRBJ2-1): ETGVTQSPTHLIKTRGQQVTLRCSSQSGHNTVSWYQQALGQGPQFIFQYYREEENGRGNFPPRFSGLQFPNYSSELNVNALELDDSALYLCASSFSWESRNEQFFGPGTRLTVL.

The V call is TRBV28, the J call TRBJ2-1; tentative D call: TRBD1 (5 bases). Trimming removed 2 bases from V and 6 bases from J, with 17 bases in between. The CDR3 loop spans 16 amino acids. In germline, CDR1 is MDHEN, CDR2 SYDVKM. CDR3: CASSLIRGKGSNEQFF. CDR3 sequence (DNA): TGTGCCAGCAGTTTAATTAGGGGAAAGGGGTCCAATGAGCAGTTCTTC.

This chain uses TRBV29-1 with TRBJ2-1; 12 bases agree with TRBD2. Germline values: CDR1 SQVTM, CDR2 ANQGSEA. The CDR3 has 14 amino acids. The J segment lost 11 bases and the V segment lost 3 bases, leaving 8 bases of the junction unmatched. The CDR3 spells CSVEGPSGRGKQFF. The CDR3 bases are TGCAGCGTTGAGGGCCCTAGCGGGAGGGGAAAGCAGTTCTTC.